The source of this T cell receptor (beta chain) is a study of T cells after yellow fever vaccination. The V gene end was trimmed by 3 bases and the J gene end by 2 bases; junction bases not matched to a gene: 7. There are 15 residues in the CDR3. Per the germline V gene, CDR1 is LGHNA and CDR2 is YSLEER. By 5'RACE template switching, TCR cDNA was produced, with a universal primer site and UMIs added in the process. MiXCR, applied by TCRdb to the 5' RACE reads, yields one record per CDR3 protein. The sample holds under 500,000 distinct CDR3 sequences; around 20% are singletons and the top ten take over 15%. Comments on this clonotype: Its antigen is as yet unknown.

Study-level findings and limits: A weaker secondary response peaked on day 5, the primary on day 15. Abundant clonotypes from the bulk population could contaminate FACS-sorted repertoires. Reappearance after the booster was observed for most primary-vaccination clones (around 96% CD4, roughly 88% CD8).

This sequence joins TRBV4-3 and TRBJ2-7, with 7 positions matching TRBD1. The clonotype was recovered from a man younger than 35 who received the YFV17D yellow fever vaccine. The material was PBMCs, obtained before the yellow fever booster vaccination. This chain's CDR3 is CASSQGRDRPYEQYF. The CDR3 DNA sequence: TGCGCCAGCAGCCAGGGCCGGGACAGACCCTACGAGCAGTACTTC.